The TCR beta chain under discussion was sequenced for a study of blood T cell repertoires in COVID-19. Trimming cost V 2 bases and J 0 bases, with 16 bases left between them. The CDR3 is 18 residues long. The V gene's germline CDR1 is LNHDA and CDR2 SQIVND (reference sequence). The protocol was immunoSEQ multiplex PCR, while the TCRdb copy is restricted to in-frame clones and leaves out a portion. Of 15,000 to 20,000 clones in the sample, approximately 92% are singletons; the top ten hold about 13%. This clone was found once. The sequence derives from a man aged 60 to 69 with active COVID-19. The chain has TRBV19 and TRBJ2-2; D perhaps matches TRBD2 (7 bases). Material for sequencing was peripheral blood. CDR3 sequence (DNA): TGTGCCAGTAGTATAAGCTTTCGGGGGGCCTCGAACACCGGGGAGCTGTTTTTT. Translated, it gives CASSISFRGASNTGELFF.